This TCR beta chain was recovered during a study of T cell clonality in common variable immunodeficiency. Assay: immunoSEQ multiplex PCR; the TCRdb copy retains only in-frame clones and omits some. There are about 39,000 clones in the sample, none observed a single time. Only a few counts were recorded for this clone. The junction departs from the called germline gene at one end, perhaps through a read error. Donors gave roughly 4.5 to 9 ml heparinized peripheral whole blood. The sequence was collected from a person aged 18 to 75 in good health. The sequenced sample consisted of peripheral blood mononuclear cells.

The CDR3 here is CANSSRQGTHEQYF. CDR3 DNA, as far as it was read: TGTGCCAACAGCTCCAGACAGGGAACCCACGAG. The genes are TRBV7-6 and TRBJ2-7, with TRBD1 matching 7 bases. The CDR3 end is not reached by the read, which stops 3 residues before it; the germline J gene fills it in. From germline, CDR1 is SGHVS and CDR2 FNYEAQ. The CDR3 totals 14 residues. Looking up the rest from reference TRBV7-6 and TRBJ2-7 gives the full variable domain: GAGVSQSPRYKVTKRGQDVALRCDPISGHVSLYWYRQALGQGPEFLTYFNYEAQQDKSGLPNDRFSAERPEGSISTLTIQRTEQRDSAMYRCANSSRQGTHEQYFGPGTRLTVT.